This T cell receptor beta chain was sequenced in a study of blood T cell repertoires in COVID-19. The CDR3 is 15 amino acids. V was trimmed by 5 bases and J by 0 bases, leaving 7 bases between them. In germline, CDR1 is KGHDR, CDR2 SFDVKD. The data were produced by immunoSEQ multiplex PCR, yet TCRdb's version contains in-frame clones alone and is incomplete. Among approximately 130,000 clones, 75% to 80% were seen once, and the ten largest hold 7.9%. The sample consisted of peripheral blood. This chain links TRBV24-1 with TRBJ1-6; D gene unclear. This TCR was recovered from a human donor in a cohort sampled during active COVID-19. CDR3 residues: CATSVRSSYNSPLHF. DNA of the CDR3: TGTGCCACCAGTGTTCGGAGCTCCTATAATTCACCCCTCCACTTT.